This T cell receptor (beta chain) was found in a study of T cells in Graves' hyperthyroidism and ophthalmopathy. Amplification of TCR beta CDR3 regions was performed using RNA transcripts as template. First-round RT-PCR targeting the TCR CDR3 was performed with the HTBI primer set. One entry per CDR3 protein, called by TCRdb with MiXCR from the multiplex PCR reads. Of about 300,000 distinct CDR3 sequences listed, roughly 20% are singletons. This TCR came from a man aged 50 to 60 with Graves' ophthalmopathy. Sequencing used blood.

This chain's CDR3 is CASTPDKELETQYF. The CDR3, as DNA: TGTGCCAGCACCCCCGATAAGGAGTTAGAGACCCAGTACTTC. V is TRBV28 and J is TRBJ2-5; D is uncertain. Germline V gene lookup returns CDR1 MDHEN and CDR2 SYDVKM. The CDR3 totals 14 residues. With 7 bases removed from V and 4 bases from J, the gap between germline ends came to 16 bases. The variable domain in full, completed from reference TRBV28 and TRBJ2-5, reads DVKVTQSSRYLVKRTGEKVFLECVQDMDHENMFWYRQDPGLGLRLIYFSYDVKMKEKGDIPEGYSVSREKKERFSLILESASTNQTSMYLCASTPDKELETQYFGPGTRLLVL.